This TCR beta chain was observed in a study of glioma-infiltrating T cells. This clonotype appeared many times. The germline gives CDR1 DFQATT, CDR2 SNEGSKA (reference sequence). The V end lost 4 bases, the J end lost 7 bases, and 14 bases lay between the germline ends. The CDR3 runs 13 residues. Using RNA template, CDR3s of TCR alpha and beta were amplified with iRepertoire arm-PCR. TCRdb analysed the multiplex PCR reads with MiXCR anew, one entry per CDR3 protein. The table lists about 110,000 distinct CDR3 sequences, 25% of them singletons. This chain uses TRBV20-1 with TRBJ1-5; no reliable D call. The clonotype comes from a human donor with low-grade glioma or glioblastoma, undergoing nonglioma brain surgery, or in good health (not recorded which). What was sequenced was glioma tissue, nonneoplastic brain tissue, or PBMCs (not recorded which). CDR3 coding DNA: TGCAGTGCTAAAGACCGGCCGGGACAGCCCCAGCATTTT. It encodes CSAKDRPGQPQHF.